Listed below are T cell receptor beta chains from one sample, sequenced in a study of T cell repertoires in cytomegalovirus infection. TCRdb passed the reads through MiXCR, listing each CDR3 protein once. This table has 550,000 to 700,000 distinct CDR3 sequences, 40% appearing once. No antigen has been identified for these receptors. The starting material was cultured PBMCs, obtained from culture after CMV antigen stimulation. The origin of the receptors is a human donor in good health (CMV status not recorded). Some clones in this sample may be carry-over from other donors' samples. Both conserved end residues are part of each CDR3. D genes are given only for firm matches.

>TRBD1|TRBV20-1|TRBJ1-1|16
CSATGGQGAGGTEAFF
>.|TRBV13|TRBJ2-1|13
CASSFQGLGKQFF
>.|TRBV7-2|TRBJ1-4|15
CASSLGPRSNEKLFF
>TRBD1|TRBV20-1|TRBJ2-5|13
CSAPTGGQETQYF
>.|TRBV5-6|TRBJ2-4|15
CASRQSGSSKNIQYF
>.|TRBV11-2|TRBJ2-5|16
CASSSTLRGFQETQYF
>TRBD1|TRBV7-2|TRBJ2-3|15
CASSLRTGGADTQYF
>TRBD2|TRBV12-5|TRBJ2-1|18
CASGLVQTSGGSYNEQFF
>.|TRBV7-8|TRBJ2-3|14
CAITTRLGTDTQYF
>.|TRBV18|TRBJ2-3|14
CASSPRTRTDTQYF
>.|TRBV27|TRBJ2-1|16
CASSLFTGGPYNEQFF
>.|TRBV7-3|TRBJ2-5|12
CASSPYRETQYF
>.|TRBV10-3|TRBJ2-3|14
CAIGPSVGTDTQYF
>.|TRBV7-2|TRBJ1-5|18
CASSLRRAGRRSNQPQHF
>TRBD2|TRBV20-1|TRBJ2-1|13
CSAPSGIPDEQFF
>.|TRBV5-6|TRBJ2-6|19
CASSLAIGDIESGANVLTF
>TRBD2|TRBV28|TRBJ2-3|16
CASSPSGRGHTDTQYF
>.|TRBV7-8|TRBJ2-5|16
CASNNWGKIRQETQYF
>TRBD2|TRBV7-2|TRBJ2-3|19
CASSLIPGLAGGVTDTQYF
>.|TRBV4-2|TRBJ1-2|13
CASSQGGGYGYTF
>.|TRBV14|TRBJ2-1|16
CASSSHREDLDDEQFF
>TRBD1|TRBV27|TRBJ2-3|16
CASSLNGQGAWDTQYF
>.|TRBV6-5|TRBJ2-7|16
CASSYSFGRALYEQYF
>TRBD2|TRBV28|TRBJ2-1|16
CASSARTSGGGDEQFF
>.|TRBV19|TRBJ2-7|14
CASSIAAKSYEQYF
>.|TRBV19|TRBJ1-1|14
CASSLQGWDSEAFF
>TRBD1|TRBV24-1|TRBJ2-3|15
CATSDTKQGKDTQYF
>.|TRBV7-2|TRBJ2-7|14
CASSLGVVYYEQYF
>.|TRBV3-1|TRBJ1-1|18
CASSQTPGGLTGNTEAFF
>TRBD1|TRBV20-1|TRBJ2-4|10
CSATDRGSDF
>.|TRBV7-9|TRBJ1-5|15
CASSSTQGSNQPQHF
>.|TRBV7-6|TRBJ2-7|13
CASSLGDTYEQYF
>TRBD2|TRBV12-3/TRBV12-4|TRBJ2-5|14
CASSTEGGVETQYF
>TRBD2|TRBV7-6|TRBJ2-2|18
CASSLGTSGRAWTGELFF
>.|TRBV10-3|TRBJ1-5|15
CAISVSQGRDQPQHF
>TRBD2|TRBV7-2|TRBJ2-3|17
CASSLYPSGSGTDTQYF
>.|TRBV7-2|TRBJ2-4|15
CASSPVGGAGNIQYF
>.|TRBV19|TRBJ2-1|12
CASSNQGKVLFF
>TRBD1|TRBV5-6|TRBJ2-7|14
CASSPQGWSYEQYF
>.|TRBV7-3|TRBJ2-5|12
CASATGRETQYF
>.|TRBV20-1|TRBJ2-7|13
CSASGGAPYEQYF
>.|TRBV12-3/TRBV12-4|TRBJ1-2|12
CASSFSGSNYTF
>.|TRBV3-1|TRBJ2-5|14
CASSQDGLVGTQYF
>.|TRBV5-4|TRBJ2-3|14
CASSLGLGEQFRYF
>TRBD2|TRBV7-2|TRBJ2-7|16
CASSLGTSIISYEQYF
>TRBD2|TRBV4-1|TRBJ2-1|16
CASSQELAGGPGEQFF
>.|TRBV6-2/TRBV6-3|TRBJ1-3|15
CASREPGTTGNTIYF
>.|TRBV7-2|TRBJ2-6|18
CASSALSGSFSGANVLTF
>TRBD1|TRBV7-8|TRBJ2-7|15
CASSSHRDRAYEQYF
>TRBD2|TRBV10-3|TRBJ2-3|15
CAISEDSGGRDTQYF
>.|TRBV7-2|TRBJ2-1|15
CASSLMAGSQNEQFF
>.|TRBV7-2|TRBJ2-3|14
CASSQAGTGDTQYF
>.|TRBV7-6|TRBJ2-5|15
CASSPMGGSQETQYF
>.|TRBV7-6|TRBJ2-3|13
CATRRDSTDTQYF
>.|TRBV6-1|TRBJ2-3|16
CASSEWSLASSDTQYF
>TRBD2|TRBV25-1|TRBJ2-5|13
CASGLAGSETQYF
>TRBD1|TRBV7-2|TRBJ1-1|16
CASSRGAGQGYTEAFF
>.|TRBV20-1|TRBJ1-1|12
CSAQVTNTEAFF